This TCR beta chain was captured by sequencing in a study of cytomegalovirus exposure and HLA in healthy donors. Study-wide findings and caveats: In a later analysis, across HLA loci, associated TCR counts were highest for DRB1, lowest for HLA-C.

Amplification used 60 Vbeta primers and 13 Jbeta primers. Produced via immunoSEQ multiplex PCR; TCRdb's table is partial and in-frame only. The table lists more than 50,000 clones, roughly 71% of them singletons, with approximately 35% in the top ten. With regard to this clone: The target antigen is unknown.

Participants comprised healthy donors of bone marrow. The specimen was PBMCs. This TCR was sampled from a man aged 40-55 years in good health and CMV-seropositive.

CDR3 residues: CASSLYPGEYEQYF. In nucleotides, the CDR3 is TGCGCCAGCAGCTTGTACCCAGGGGAGTACGAGCAGTACTTC. The chain uses TRBV5-1 and TRBJ2-7; D possibly corresponds to TRBD1 (6 bases). Germline V lookup: CDR1 SGHRS, CDR2 YFSETQ. V lost 1 base to trimming and J lost 4 bases, with 12 bases between them. This CDR3 has 14 residues.